These T cell receptor beta chains were read from a single sample in a study of blood T cells in healthy people across ages. One entry per CDR3 protein, called by TCRdb with MiXCR from the 5' RACE reads. The sample shows around 940,000 distinct CDR3 sequences, 45% to 60% of them seen only once. The sequencing input was blood. The receptors come from a woman in her sixties in good health. Both conserved end residues are part of each CDR3. A D gene is named only where the DNA matches it firmly. The size of a clone is reported for some rows only, either as once, few or many, or as a class for expanded clones.

clone_size	d_call	v_call	j_call	cdr3_aa	cdr3_nt
once	-	TRBV28	TRBJ2-4	CASRRPTLPGVGKNIQYF	TGTGCCAGCAGACGACCAACTCTCCCGGGGGTAGGCAAAAACATTCAGTACTTC
-	TRBD2	TRBV7-2	TRBJ2-7	CATAWGGSRYEQYF	TGTGCCACAGCCTGGGGCGGGAGTAGGTACGAGCAGTACTTC
few	-	TRBV7-9	TRBJ1-2	CASSLGLSYGYTF	TGTGCCAGCAGCTTAGGTCTCAGCTATGGCTACACCTTC
-	-	TRBV6-2/TRBV6-3	TRBJ2-7	CASGKAGTDYEQYF	TGTGCCAGCGGCAAAGCGGGGACAGACTACGAGCAGTACTTC
-	TRBD2	TRBV10-3	TRBJ2-1	CAISALAGSISYNEQFF	TGTGCCATTAGTGCCCTAGCGGGATCCATCTCCTACAATGAGCAGTTCTTC
-	-	TRBV20-1	TRBJ2-7	CSAGSGRSSYEQYF	TGCAGTGCTGGTTCAGGGAGGAGCTCCTACGAGCAGTACTTC
once	-	TRBV4-1	TRBJ2-3	CASSQVPGPDTQYF	TGCGCCAGCAGCCAGGTCCCGGGGCCGGATACGCAGTATTTT
few	-	TRBV7-6	TRBJ2-3	CASSLDPTSTDTQYF	TGTGCCAGCAGCTTAGATCCCACTAGCACAGATACGCAGTATTTT
few	-	TRBV29-1	TRBJ2-1	CSVGGSETSSYNEQFF	TGCAGCGTTGGGGGTAGCGAGACGAGCTCCTACAATGAGCAGTTCTTC
-	-	TRBV4-2	TRBJ1-4	CASSQAGNIDEKLFF	TGTGCCAGCAGCCAAGCCGGGAATATAGATGAAAAACTGTTTTTT
-	-	TRBV4-1	TRBJ1-4	CASSQVGGTNEKLFF	TGCGCCAGCAGCCAAGTGGGGGGCACTAATGAAAAACTGTTTTTT
-	-	TRBV2	TRBJ2-7	CASTSLGAYEQYF	TGTGCCAGCACCAGCCTCGGCGCCTACGAGCAGTACTTC
-	-	TRBV19	TRBJ2-5	CASSSGMWREQYF	TGTGCCAGTAGTAGCGGAATGTGGAGGGAGCAGTACTTC
few	TRBD1	TRBV29-1	TRBJ1-2	CSARGGTDYGYTF	TGCAGCGCCCGAGGTGGGACAGACTATGGCTACACCTTC
-	-	TRBV6-6	TRBJ2-7	CASSYFALDEQYF	TGTGCCAGCAGTTACTTTGCGCTAGACGAGCAGTACTTC